A selection of T cell receptor beta chains follows, all from one sample in a study of cytomegalovirus exposure and HLA in healthy donors. Measured with immunoSEQ multiplex PCR; TCRdb has only the in-frame clones, and not every one. The data contain 120,000 or so clones, around 75% of them singletons. What was sequenced was PBMCs. These receptors were obtained from a woman aged 45-65 years in good health and CMV-seropositive. The CDR3 runs from the conserved cysteine through the conserved F or W. The D gene is left open where the match is weak. Clone sizes are given selectively: once, few, many, or a class where the clone is expanded.

d_call | j_call | clone_size | v_call | cdr3_nt | cdr3_aa
- | TRBJ1-5 | few | TRBV10-3 | TGTGCCACGGCGGAGGTCGATCAGCCCCAGCATTTT | CATAEVDQPQHF
- | TRBJ1-1 | once | TRBV5-1 | TGCGCCAGCAGCTTGGCGGTGAACACTGAAGCTTTCTTT | CASSLAVNTEAFF
- | TRBJ2-3 | few | TRBV29-1 | TGCAGCGTTGTGTCAGGGCACGATACGCAGTATTTT | CSVVSGHDTQYF
- | TRBJ1-2 | - | TRBV6-6 | TGTGCCAGCAGTTACCAGGGGCTTGAGGGCTACACCTTC | CASSYQGLEGYTF
TRBD2 | TRBJ2-1 | few | TRBV27 | TGTGCCAGCAGGGCCCTTAAACTAGCGGGGGGGCTACGGGAGCAGTTCTTC | CASRALKLAGGLREQFF
- | TRBJ2-5 | - | TRBV6-1 | TGTGCCAGCAATGAAGCTGGGCCGGAGTACTTC | CASNEAGPEYF
- | TRBJ1-1 | - | TRBV4-2 | TGTGCCAGCAGCCAAGTTGGGGGGGAGGACACTGAAGCTTTCTTT | CASSQVGGEDTEAFF
- | TRBJ1-5 | - | TRBV5-1 | TGCGCCAGCAGCTCAGGGATAGGCAATCAGCCCCAGCATTTT | CASSSGIGNQPQHF
- | TRBJ2-3 | few | TRBV13 | TGTGCCAGCAGCTTCTTCACAGATACGCAGTATTTT | CASSFFTDTQYF
TRBD1 | TRBJ1-2 | - | TRBV7-9 | TGTGCCAGCAGCCAAGGGACAGGGAACTATGGCTACACCTTC | CASSQGTGNYGYTF
- | TRBJ2-7 | - | TRBV7-2 | TGTGCCAGCAGCTTAGAGGGGCGGGGACGGGTAGAGCAGTACTTC | CASSLEGRGRVEQYF
- | TRBJ2-7 | few | TRBV7-9 | TGTGCCAGCAGCTTACCACAGGGGACTGGCGAGCAGTACTTC | CASSLPQGTGEQYF